A single sample is the source of the 11 T cell receptor beta chains below, sequenced in a study of blood T cell repertoires in COVID-19. Assay used: immunoSEQ multiplex PCR; TCRdb lists only in-frame clones, some missing. The sample has about 30,000 clones, 85% to 90% seen once. Material for sequencing was peripheral blood. Receptors originate from an elderly man with acute or convalescent COVID-19.

The chain couples TRBV5-1 to TRBJ1-2, with D tentatively TRBD1 (5 bases). Trimming took off 3 bases at V and 1 base at J, with 10 bases between the two ends. The CDR3 extends over 14 amino acids. CDR1 and CDR2 from the germline V gene are SGHRS and YFSETQ. The CDR3 protein is CASSYRQLNYGYTF. The CDR3 region has the DNA TGCGCCAGCAGCTACCGACAGCTTAACTATGGCTACACCTTC.

The chain combines TRBV29-1 with TRBJ1-1, with D possibly being TRBD1 (5 bases). CDR1 is SQVTM, CDR2 ANQGSEA, per germline. The V gene lost 7 bases and the J gene lost 1 base, with 10 bases spanning the gap. This CDR3 spans 12 amino acids. The CDR3 is CSADDRNTEAFF. The CDR3 nucleotides are TGCAGCGCCGACGACAGGAACACTGAAGCTTTCTTT.

This chain connects TRBV19 to TRBJ1-1, with a possible D match to TRBD1 (5 bases). This CDR3 has 12 residues. V gave up 3 bases and J gave up 11 bases, with 13 bases separating them. CDR1 LNHDA and CDR2 SQIVND come from the germline V gene (reference sequence). The CDR3 is CASSIRGGMAFF. The CDR3 DNA reads TGTGCCAGTAGTATCCGGGGGGGAATGGCTTTCTTT.

This chain uses TRBV7-6 with TRBJ2-5; TRBD2 agrees at 12 bases. V trimming: 5 bases; J trimming: 1 base; junction bases outside the gene matches: 5. Looked up from germline, CDR1 is SGHVS and CDR2 is FNYEAQ. The CDR3 spans 16 residues. The CDR3 DNA is TGTGCCAGCAGCACACTAGCGGGGGGCCTCCAAGAGACCCAGTACTTC. Its translation is CASSTLAGGLQETQYF. The variable domain in full, completed from reference TRBV7-6 and TRBJ2-5, reads GAGVSQSPRYKVTKRGQDVALRCDPISGHVSLYWYRQALGQGPEFLTYFNYEAQQDKSGLPNDRFSAERPEGSISTLTIQRTEQRDSAMYRCASSTLAGGLQETQYFGPGTRLLVL.

CDR3 amino acids: CAIREGRTNEKLFF. DNA of the CDR3: TGTGCCATCAGGGAGGGGAGAACTAATGAAAAACTGTTTTTT. The rearrangement links TRBV10-3 to TRBJ1-4, with D tentatively TRBD1 (5 bases). Trimming shortened V by 6 bases and J by 1 base, and 9 bases separated the two germline ends. Germline CDR1 is ENHRY and CDR2 is SYGVKD. This CDR3 has 14 amino acids.

This chain joins TRBV7-9 and TRBJ2-3; TRBD2 aligns across 14 bases. Germline-derived CDR1 and CDR2 are SEHNR and FQNEAQ (reference sequence). With 5 bases clipped from V and 4 bases from J, the junction kept 2 bases outside the gene matches. This CDR3 is built from 15 residues. CDR3 sequence reads: CASSAGLAGADTQYF. In DNA form, the CDR3 reads TGTGCCAGCAGCGCGGGACTAGCGGGGGCAGATACGCAGTATTTT.

The chain employs TRBV15 and TRBJ2-7; D gene uncertain. V lost 1 base to trimming and J lost 4 bases, with 8 bases between them. Germline loops: CDR1 LNHNV, CDR2 YYDKDF (reference sequence). The CDR3 is 13 amino acids. The CDR3 sequence is CATSRVNSYEQYF. The CDR3 DNA follows: TGTGCCACCAGCAGAGTTAACAGTTACGAGCAGTACTTC.

The CDR3 region has the DNA TGTGCCAGCAGTCCTGCGAGCGGGGGGGTCACCGGGGAGCTGTTTTTT. Translation: CASSPASGGVTGELFF. This rearrangement joins TRBV5-4 to TRBJ2-2, with 10 bases that match TRBD2. Per the germline V gene, CDR1 is SGHNT and CDR2 is YYREEE (reference sequence). V dropped 5 bases and J dropped 4; count of bases not matched to a gene: 8. The CDR3 length is 16 residues.

This sequence joins TRBV18 and TRBJ2-1, with 7 bases aligning to TRBD2. The CDR3 is 14 residues long. CDR1 and CDR2 from the germline V gene are KGHSH and LQKENI. The J segment lost 8 bases and the V segment lost 2 bases, leaving 6 bases of the junction unmatched. In nucleotides, the CDR3 is TGTGCCAGCTCACCAAATATGGGAGGGGATGAGCAGTTCTTC. It specifies CASSPNMGGDEQFF.

This chain uses TRBV29-1 with TRBJ2-3, with D possibly matching TRBD1 (6 bases). V lost 6 bases and J lost 2, with 12 bases in between. CDR3 length equals 13 residues. Germline CDR1 is SQVTM and CDR2 is ANQGSEA. CDR3 sequence (DNA): TGCAGCGTCCGACGGGACACCACAGATACGCAGTATTTT. This codes for CSVRRDTTDTQYF.

The chain is built from TRBV7-9 and TRBJ2-7; 12 positions agree with TRBD1. This CDR3 comprises 16 residues. CDR1 SEHNR and CDR2 FQNEAQ come from the germline V gene (reference sequence). V shed 1 base, J shed 5 bases, and the junction held 6 bases outside the gene matches. The CDR3 protein is CASSLGDRGQWDEQYF. CDR3 in DNA: TGTGCCAGCAGCTTAGGGGACAGGGGGCAGTGGGACGAGCAGTACTTC.